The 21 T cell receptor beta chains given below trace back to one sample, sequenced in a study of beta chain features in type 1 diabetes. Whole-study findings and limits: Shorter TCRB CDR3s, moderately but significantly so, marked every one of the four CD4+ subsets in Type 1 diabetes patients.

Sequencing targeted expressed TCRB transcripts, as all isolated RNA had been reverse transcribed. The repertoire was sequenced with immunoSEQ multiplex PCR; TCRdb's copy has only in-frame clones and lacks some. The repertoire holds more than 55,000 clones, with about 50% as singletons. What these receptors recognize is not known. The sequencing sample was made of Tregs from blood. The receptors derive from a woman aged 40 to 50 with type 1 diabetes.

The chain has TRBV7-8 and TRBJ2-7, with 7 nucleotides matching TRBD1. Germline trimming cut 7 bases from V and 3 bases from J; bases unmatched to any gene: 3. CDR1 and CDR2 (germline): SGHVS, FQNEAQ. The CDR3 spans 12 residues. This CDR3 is CASTRDSYEQYF. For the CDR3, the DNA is TGTGCCAGCACCCGGGACAGCTACGAGCAGTACTTC.

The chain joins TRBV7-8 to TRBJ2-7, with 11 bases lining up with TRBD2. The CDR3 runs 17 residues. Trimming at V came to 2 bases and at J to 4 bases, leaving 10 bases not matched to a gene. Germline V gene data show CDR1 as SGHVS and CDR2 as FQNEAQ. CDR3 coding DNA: TGTGCCAGCAGCTTAAGGGGGGGACTAGCGGTAAGATACGAGCAGTACTTC. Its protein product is CASSLRGGLAVRYEQYF.

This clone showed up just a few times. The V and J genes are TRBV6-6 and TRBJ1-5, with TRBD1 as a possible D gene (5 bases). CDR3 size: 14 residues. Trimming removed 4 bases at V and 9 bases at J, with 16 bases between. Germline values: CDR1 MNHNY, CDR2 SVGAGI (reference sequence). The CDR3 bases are TGTGCCAGCAGTTGGGGCTTGGGAGGTTCGCCCCAGCATTTT. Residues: CASSWGLGGSPQHF.

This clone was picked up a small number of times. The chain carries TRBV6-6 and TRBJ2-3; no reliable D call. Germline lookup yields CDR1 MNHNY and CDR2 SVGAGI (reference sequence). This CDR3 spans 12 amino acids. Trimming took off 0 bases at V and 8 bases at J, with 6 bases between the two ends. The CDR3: CASSYSTGTQYF. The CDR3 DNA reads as TGTGCCAGCAGTTACTCAACGGGTACGCAGTATTTT.

The CDR3 DNA reads TGTGCCAGCAGCTTGAGGGGGCGAAACGAGCAGTACTTC. Protein sequence: CASSLRGRNEQYF. J is TRBJ2-7 and V is TRBV7-2, with 7 bases aligning to TRBD1. J lost 5 bases, V lost 3 bases, and 4 bases had no gene match. The CDR3 extends over 13 amino acids. Germline CDR1 SGHTA, CDR2 FQGNSA.

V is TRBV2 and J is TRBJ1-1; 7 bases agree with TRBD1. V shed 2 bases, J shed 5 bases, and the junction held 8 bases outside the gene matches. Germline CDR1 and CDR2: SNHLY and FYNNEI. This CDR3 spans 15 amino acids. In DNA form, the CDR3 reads TGTGCCAGCAGTGAACTCTCCCCAGGGGGAACTGAAGCTTTCTTT. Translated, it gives CASSELSPGGTEAFF.

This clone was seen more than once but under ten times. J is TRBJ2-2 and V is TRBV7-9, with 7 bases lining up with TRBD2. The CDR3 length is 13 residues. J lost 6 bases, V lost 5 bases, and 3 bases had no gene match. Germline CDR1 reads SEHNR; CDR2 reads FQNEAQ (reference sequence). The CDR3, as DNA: TGTGCCAGCAGCCAAACTAGCGCCGGGGAGCTGTTTTTT. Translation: CASSQTSAGELFF.

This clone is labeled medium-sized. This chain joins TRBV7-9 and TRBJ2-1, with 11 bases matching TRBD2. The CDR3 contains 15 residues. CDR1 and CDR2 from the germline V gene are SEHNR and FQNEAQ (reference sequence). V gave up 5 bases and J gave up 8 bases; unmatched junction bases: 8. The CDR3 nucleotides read TGTGCCAGCAGCCCCGTTAGCGGGGGGGCGGATGAGCAGTTCTTC. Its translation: CASSPVSGGADEQFF.

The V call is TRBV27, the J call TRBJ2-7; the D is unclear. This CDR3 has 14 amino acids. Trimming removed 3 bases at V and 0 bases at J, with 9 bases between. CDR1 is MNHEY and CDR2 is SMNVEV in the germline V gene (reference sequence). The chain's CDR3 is CASSFRESSYEQYF. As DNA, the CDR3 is TGTGCCAGCAGTTTCCGAGAAAGCTCCTACGAGCAGTACTTC.

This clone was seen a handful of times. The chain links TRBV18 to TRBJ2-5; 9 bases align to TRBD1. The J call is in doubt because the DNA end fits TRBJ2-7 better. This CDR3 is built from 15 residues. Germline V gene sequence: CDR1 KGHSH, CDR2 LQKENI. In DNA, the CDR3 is TGTGCCAGCTCACCCCTCTCGACAGGGGGCTACGAGCAGTACTTC. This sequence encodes CASSPLSTGGYEQYF.

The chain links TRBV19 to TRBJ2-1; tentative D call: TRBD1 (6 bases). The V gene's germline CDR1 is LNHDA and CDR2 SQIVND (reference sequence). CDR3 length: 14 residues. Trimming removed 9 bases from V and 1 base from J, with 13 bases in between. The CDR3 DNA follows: TGTGCCAGCAAAAGACAGGTATCCTACAATGAGCAGTTCTTC. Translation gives CASKRQVSYNEQFF.

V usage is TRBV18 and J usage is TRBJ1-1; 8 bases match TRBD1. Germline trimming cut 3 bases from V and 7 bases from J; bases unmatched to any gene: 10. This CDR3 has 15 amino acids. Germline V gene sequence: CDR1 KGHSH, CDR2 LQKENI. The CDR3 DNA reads TGTGCCAGCTCACCGGACAGGGACGCCCATAGTGAAGCTTTCTTT. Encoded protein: CASSPDRDAHSEAFF.

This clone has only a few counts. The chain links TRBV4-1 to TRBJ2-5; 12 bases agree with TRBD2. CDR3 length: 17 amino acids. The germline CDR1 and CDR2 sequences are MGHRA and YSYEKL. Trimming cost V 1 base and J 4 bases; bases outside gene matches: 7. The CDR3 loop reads CASSQGLAGVRGETQYF. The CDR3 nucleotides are TGCGCCAGCAGCCAAGGACTAGCGGGAGTTCGAGGAGAGACCCAGTACTTC.

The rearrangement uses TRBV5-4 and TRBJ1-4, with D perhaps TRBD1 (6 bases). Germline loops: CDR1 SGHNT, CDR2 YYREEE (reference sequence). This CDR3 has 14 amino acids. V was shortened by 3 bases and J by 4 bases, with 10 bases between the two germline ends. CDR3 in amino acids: CASSSDSFNEKLFF. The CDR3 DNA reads TGTGCCAGCAGCTCGGACAGCTTTAATGAAAAACTGTTTTTT.

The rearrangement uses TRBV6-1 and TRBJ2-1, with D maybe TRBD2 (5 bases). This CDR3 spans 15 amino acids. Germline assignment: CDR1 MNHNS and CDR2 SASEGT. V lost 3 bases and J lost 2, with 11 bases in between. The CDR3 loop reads CASSDSAGTYNEQFF. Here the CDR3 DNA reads TGTGCCAGCAGTGACTCAGCCGGGACCTACAATGAGCAGTTCTTC.

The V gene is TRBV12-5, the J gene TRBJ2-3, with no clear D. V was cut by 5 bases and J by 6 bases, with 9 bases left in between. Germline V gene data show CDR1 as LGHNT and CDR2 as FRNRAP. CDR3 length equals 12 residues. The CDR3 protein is CASGLNSDTQYF. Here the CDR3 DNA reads TGTGCTAGTGGTCTAAACAGTGATACGCAGTATTTT. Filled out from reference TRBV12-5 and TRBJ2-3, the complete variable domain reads DARVTQTPRHKVTEMGQEVTMRCQPILGHNTVFWYRQTMMQGLELLAYFRNRAPLDDSGMPKDRFSAEMPDATLATLKIQPSEPRDSAVYFCASGLNSDTQYFGPGTRLTVL.

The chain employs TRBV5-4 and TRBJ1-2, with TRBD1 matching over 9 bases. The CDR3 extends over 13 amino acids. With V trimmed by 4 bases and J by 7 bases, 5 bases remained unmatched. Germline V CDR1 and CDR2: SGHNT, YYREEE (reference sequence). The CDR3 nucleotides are TGTGCCAGCAGCCTACAGGGGGCGAGTGGCTACACCTTC. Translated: CASSLQGASGYTF.

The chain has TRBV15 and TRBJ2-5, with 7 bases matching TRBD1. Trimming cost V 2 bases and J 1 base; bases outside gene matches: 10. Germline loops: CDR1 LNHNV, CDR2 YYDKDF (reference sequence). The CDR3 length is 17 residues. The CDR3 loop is CATSRPRGDRFQETQYF. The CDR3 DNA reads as TGTGCCACCAGCAGACCGAGAGGGGACAGATTCCAAGAGACCCAGTACTTC.

CDR3 protein: CASSSQTGVGDTQYF. The CDR3 DNA follows: TGTGCCAGCAGCTCCCAAACGGGGGTCGGAGATACGCAGTATTTT. The chain employs TRBV11-1 and TRBJ2-3, with D maybe TRBD2 (6 bases). Germline V gene lookup returns CDR1 SGHAT and CDR2 FQDESV (reference sequence). The CDR3 spans 15 residues. With 4 bases removed from V and 5 bases from J, the gap between germline ends came to 16 bases.

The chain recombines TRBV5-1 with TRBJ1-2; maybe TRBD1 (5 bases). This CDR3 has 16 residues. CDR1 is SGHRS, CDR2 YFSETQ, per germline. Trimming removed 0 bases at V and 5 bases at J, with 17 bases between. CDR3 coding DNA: TGCGCCAGCAGCTTGGACGTCCTGACAGCAGCATATGGCTACACCTTC. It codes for CASSLDVLTAAYGYTF.

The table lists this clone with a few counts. The CDR3 spells CASSEGQEVGYTF. The CDR3 DNA reads as TGTGCCAGCAGTGAAGGGCAGGAGGTTGGCTACACCTTC. The chain employs TRBV2 and TRBJ1-2; D uncertain. Per the germline V gene, CDR1 is SNHLY and CDR2 is FYNNEI. Trimming pared 1 base from V and 7 bases from J, leaving 10 bases between. The CDR3 covers 13 residues.